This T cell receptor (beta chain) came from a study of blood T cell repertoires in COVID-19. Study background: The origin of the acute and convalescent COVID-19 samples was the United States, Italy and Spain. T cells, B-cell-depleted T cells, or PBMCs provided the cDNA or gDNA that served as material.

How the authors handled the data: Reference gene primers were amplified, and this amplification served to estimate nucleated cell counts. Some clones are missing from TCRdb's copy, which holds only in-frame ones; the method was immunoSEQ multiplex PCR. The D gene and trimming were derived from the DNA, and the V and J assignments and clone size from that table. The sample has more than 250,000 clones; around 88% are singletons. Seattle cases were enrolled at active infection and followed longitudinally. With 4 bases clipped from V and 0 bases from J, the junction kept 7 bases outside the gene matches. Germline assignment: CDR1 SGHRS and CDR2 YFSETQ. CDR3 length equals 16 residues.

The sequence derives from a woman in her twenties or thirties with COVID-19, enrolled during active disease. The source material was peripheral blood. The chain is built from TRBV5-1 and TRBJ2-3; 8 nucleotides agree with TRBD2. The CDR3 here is CASSNAGGPSTDTQYF. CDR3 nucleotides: TGCGCCAGCAGCAACGCGGGGGGCCCAAGCACAGATACGCAGTATTTT.